This T cell receptor beta chain came from a study of blood T cell repertoires in COVID-19. TCRdb keeps only in-frame clones here, not all; method: immunoSEQ multiplex PCR. The table lists 350,000 to 400,000 clones, about 90% of them singletons. Trimming removed 0 bases from V and 4 bases from J; junction bases left unmatched: 4. In germline, CDR1 is PRHDT, CDR2 FYEKMQ (reference sequence). CDR3 size: 15 residues. The sample was peripheral blood. The receptor was isolated from a man aged 18 to 30 with active or convalescent COVID-19. The V gene is TRBV13, the J gene TRBJ2-7; 9 bases are shared with TRBD2. This chain's CDR3 is CASSLGGGRGYEQYF. The CDR3 region has the DNA TGTGCCAGCAGCTTAGGTGGCGGGAGGGGATACGAGCAGTACTTC.